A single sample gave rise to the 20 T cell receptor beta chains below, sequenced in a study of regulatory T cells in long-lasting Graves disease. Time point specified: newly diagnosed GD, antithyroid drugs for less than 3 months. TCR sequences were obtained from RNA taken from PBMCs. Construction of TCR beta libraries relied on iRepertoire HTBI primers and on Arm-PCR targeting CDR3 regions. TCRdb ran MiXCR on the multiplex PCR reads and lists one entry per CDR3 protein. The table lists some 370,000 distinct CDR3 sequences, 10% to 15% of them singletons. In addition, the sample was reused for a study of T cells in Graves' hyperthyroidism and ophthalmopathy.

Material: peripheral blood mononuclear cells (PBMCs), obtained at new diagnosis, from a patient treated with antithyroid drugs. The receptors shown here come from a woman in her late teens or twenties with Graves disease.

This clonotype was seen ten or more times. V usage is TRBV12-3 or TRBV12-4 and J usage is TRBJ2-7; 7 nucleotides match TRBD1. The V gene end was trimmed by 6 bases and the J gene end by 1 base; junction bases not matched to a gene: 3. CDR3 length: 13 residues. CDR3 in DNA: TGTGCCAGCAGACAGACAGGGTCCTACGAGCAGTACGTC. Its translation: CASRQTGSYEQYV.

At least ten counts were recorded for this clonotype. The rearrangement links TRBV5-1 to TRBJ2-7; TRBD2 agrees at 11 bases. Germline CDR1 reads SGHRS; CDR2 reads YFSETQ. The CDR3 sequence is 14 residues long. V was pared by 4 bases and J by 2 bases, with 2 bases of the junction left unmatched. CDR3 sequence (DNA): TGCGCCAGCAGCAGTAGCGGGAGGGCCTACGAGCAGTACTTC. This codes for CASSSSGRAYEQYF.

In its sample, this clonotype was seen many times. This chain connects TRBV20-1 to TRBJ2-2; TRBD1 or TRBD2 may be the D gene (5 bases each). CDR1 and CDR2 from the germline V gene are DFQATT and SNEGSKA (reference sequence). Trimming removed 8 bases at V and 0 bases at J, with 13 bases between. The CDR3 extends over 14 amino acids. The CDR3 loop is CSSTGDANTGELFF. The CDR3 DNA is TGCAGTTCCACCGGGGACGCGAACACCGGGGAGCTGTTTTTT.

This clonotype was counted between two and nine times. Here the CDR3 reads CASSRDRGFSGPQHF. DNA for the CDR3: TGTGCCAGCAGTAGGGACAGGGGTTTTAGTGGGCCCCAGCATTTT. This chain joins TRBV2 and TRBJ1-5, with 10 bases lining up with TRBD1. This CDR3 comprises 15 residues. From germline, CDR1 is SNHLY and CDR2 FYNNEI. The trim removed 5 bases at V and 9 bases at J, leaving 10 bases unmatched.

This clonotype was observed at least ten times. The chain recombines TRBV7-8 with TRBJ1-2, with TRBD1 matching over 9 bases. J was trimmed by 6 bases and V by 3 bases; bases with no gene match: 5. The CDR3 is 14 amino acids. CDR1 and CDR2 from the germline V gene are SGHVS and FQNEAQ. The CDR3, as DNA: TGTGCCAGCAGCTTTAGGGACAGGGAGAATGGCTACACCTTC. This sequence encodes CASSFRDRENGYTF.

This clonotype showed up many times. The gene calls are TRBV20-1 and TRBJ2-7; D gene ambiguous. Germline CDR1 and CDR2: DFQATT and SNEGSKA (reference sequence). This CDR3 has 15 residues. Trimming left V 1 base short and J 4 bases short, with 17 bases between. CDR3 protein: CSARGKAITGYEQYF. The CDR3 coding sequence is TGCAGTGCTAGAGGAAAAGCAATCACCGGGTACGAGCAGTACTTC.

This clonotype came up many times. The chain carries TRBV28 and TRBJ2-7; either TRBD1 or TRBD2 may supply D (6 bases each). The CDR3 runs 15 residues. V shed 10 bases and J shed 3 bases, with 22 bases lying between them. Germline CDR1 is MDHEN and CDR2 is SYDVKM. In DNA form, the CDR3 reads TGTGCCACCATGGACACTAGGCGGGACATCTACGAGCAGTACTTC. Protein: CATMDTRRDIYEQYF.

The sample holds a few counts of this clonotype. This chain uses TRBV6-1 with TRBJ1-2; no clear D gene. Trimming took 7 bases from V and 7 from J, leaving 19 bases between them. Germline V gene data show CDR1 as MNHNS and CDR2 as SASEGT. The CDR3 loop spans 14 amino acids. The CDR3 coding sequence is TGTGCCAGCACCCAAAGGTTGGCCACGGTTGGCTACACCTTC. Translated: CASTQRLATVGYTF.

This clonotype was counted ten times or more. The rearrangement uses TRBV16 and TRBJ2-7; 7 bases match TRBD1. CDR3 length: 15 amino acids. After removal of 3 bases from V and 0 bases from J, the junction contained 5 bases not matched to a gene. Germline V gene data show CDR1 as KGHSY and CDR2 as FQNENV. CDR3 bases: TGTGCCAGCAGCCACTTCAGGGGGAGCTCCTACGAGCAGTACTTC. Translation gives CASSHFRGSSYEQYF.

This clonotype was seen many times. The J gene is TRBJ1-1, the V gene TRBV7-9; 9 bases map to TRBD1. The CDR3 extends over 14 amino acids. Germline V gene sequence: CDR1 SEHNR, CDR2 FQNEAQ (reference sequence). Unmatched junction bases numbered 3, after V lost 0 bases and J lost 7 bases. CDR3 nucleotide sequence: TGTGCCAGCAGCTTAGCACAGGGGGCCGGTGAAGCTTTCTTT. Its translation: CASSLAQGAGEAFF.

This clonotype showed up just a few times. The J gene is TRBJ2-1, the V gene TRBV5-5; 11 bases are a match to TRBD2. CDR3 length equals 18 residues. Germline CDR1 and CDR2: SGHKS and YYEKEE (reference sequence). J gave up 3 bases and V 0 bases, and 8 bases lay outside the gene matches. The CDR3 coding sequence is TGTGCCAGCAGCTTGGGGCTAGCGGGAGGAGGAATCTACAATGAGCAGTTCTTC. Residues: CASSLGLAGGGIYNEQFF.

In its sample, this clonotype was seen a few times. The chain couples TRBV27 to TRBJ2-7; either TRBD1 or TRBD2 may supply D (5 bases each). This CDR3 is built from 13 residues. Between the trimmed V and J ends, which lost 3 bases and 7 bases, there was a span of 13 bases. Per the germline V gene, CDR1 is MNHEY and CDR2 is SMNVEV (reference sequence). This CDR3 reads CASSLGRSIEQYF. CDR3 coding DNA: TGTGCCAGCAGTTTGGGACGTAGTATAGAGCAGTACTTC.

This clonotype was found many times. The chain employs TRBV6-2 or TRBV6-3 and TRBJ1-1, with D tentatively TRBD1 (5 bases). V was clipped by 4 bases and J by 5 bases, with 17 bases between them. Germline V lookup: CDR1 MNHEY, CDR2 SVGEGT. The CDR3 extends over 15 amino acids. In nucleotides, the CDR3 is TGTGCCAGCAGTTGGAGGACGGGGGGTCATACTGAAGCTTTCTTT. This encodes CASSWRTGGHTEAFF.

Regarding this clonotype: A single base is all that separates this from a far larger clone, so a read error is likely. The CDR3 DNA reads TGTGCCAGCAGTGATGGGAAGTACGAGCAGTACTTC. It is translated as CASSDGKYEQYF. This rearrangement joins TRBV2 to TRBJ2-5; D unclear. The DNA end is a closer match to TRBJ2-7, so the J assignment may be wrong. The CDR3 loop spans 12 amino acids. CDR1 SNHLY and CDR2 FYNNEI come from the germline V gene.

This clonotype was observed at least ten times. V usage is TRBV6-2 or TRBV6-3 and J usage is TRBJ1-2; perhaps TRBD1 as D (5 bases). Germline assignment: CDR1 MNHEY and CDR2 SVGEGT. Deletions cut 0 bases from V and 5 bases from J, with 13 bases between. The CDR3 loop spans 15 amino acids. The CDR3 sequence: CASSYSAGGTYGYTF. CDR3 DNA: TGTGCCAGCAGTTACTCAGCCGGGGGAACGTATGGCTACACCTTC.

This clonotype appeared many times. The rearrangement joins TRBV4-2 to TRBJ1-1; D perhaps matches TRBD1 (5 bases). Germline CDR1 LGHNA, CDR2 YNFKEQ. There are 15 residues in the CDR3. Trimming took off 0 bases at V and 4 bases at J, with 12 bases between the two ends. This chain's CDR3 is CASSQEVWGGTEAFF. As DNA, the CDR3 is TGTGCCAGCAGCCAAGAGGTCTGGGGGGGCACTGAAGCTTTCTTT.

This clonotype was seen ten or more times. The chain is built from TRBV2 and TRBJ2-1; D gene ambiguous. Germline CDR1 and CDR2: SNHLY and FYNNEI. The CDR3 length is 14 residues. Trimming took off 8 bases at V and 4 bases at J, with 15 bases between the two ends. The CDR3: CASHIQEPYNEQFF. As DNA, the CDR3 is TGTGCCAGCCATATTCAAGAACCATACAATGAGCAGTTCTTC. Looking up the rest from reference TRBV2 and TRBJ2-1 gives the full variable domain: EPEVTQTPSHQVTQMGQEVILRCVPISNHLYFYWYRQILGQKVEFLVSFYNNEISEKSEIFDDQFSVERPDGSNFTLKIRSTKLEDSAMYFCASHIQEPYNEQFFGPGTRLTVL.

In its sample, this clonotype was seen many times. The CDR3: CSARVGLGHQETQYF. The CDR3 DNA sequence: TGCAGTGCTAGAGTCGGTTTGGGACACCAAGAGACCCAGTACTTC. The genes are TRBV20-1 and TRBJ2-5; D tentatively fits TRBD1 or TRBD2 (5 bases each). CDR1 DFQATT and CDR2 SNEGSKA come from the germline V gene (reference sequence). This CDR3 is built from 15 residues. Trimming removed 1 base from V and 0 bases from J, with 12 bases in between.

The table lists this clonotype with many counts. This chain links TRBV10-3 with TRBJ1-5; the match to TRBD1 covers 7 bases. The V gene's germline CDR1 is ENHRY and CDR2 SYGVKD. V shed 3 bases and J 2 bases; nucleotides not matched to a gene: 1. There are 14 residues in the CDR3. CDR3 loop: CAISEGQGNQPQHF. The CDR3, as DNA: TGTGCCATCAGTGAAGGACAGGGCAATCAGCCCCAGCATTTT.

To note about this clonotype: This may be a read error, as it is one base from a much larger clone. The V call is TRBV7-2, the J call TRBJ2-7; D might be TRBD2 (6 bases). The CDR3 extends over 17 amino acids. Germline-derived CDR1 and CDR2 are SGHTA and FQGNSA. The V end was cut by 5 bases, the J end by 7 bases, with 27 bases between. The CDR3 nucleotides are TGTGCCAGCAGCCCCCTGGCGGGGCTGAACAACTACAATGAGCAGTACTTC. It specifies CASSPLAGLNNYNEQYF. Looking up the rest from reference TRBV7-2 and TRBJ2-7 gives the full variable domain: GAGVSQSPSNKVTEKGKDVELRCDPISGHTALYWYRQSLGQGLEFLIYFQGNSAPDKSGLPSDRFSAERTGGSVSTLTIQRTQQEDSAVYLCASSPLAGLNNYNEQYFGPGTRLTVT.